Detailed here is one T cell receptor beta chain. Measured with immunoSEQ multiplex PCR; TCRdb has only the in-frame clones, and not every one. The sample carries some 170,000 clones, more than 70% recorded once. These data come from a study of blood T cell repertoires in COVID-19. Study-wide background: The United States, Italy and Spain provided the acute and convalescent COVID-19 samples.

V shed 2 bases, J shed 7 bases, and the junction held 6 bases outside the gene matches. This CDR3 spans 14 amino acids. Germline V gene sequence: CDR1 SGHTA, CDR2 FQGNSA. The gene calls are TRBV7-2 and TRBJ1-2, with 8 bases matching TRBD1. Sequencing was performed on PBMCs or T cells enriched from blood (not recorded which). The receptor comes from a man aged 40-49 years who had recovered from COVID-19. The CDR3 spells CASSLPGQVAGYTF. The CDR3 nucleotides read TGTGCCAGCAGCTTACCGGGACAGGTGGCTGGCTACACCTTC.